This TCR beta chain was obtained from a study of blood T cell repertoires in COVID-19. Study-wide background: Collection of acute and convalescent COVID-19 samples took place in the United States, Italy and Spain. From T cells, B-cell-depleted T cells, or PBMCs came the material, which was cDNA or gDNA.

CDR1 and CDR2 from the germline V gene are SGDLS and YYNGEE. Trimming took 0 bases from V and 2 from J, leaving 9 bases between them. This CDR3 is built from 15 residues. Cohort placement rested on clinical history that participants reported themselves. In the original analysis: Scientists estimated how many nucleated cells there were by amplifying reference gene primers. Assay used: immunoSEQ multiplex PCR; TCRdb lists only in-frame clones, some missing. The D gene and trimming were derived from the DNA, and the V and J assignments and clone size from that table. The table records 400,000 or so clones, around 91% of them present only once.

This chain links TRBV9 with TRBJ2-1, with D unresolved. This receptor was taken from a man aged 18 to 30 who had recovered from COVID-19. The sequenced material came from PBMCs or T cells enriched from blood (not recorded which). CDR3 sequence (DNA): TGTGCCAGCAGCGTAGGTTTGGGCGCCTACAATGAGCAGTTCTTC. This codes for CASSVGLGAYNEQFF. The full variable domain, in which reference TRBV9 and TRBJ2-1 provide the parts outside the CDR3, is DSGVTQTPKHLITATGQRVTLRCSPRSGDLSVYWYQQSLDQGLQFLIQYYNGEERAKGNILERFSAQQFPDLHSELNLSSLELGDSALYFCASSVGLGAYNEQFFGPGTRLTVL.